Below, one TCR beta chain is given with its context. From its re-call of the 5' RACE reads, TCRdb lists each CDR3 protein once, without DNA. Recorded for this sample: some 330,000 distinct CDR3 sequences. The source of the sample is a study of monozygotic twins with inflammatory bowel disease. The origin of this receptor is a human donor with ulcerative colitis or Crohn's disease, or a healthy co-twin of an affected twin (not recorded which). Sample: blood.

CDR3: CASSKGPVTNEKLFF. The chain uses TRBV5-1 and TRBJ1-4. This CDR3 has 15 amino acids. The germline V gene encodes CDR1 SGHRS and CDR2 YFSETQ.